Below, 13 T cell receptor beta chains from the same sample are listed, as sequenced in a study of cytomegalovirus exposure and HLA in healthy donors. 60 Vbeta and 13 Jbeta primers were used in PCR. TCRdb keeps only in-frame clones here, not all; method: immunoSEQ multiplex PCR. The sample yields 150,000 to 200,000 clones, roughly 78% seen once. The sample was PBMCs. The receptors come from a man aged 40-49 years in good health and CMV-seronegative.

The chain uses TRBV19 and TRBJ1-1; D unresolved. From germline, CDR1 is LNHDA and CDR2 SQIVND (reference sequence). The CDR3 consists of 13 residues. With 4 bases removed from V and 0 bases from J, the gap between germline ends came to 6 bases. CDR3 loop: CASSTLLNTEAFF. The CDR3 DNA reads TGTGCCAGTAGTACCCTCCTGAACACTGAAGCTTTCTTT.

V gene TRBV5-1 combines with J gene TRBJ2-5; 7 bases align to TRBD2. Germline lookup yields CDR1 SGHRS and CDR2 YFSETQ. The CDR3 consists of 13 residues. After removal of 4 bases from V and 7 bases from J, the junction contained 7 bases not matched to a gene. CDR3 in amino acids: CASSLGGVATQYF. The CDR3 DNA sequence: TGCGCCAGCAGCCTGGGGGGGGTGGCGACCCAGTACTTC.

The chain carries TRBV6-5 and TRBJ2-5; D possibly corresponds to TRBD1 (5 bases). V was pared by 10 bases and J by 5 bases, with 17 bases between. The CDR3 covers 13 residues. In germline, CDR1 is MNHEY, CDR2 SVGAGI. CDR3 protein: CATQVPDMETQYF. The CDR3 coding sequence is TGTGCCACCCAAGTGCCGGACATGGAGACCCAGTACTTC.

V is TRBV18 and J is TRBJ1-1, with TRBD1 as a possible D gene (5 bases). Trimming left V 4 bases short and J 1 base short, with 13 bases between. CDR1 KGHSH and CDR2 LQKENI come from the germline V gene. The CDR3 covers 15 residues. The CDR3 DNA is TGTGCCAGCTCACAGGGAAGGGGCCGGAACACTGAAGCTTTCTTT. Amino acids: CASSQGRGRNTEAFF.

This clone was detected only a few times. The V call is TRBV14, the J call TRBJ2-7; D is perhaps TRBD2 (6 bases). CDR1 is SGHDN and CDR2 is FVKESK in the germline V gene. With 4 bases removed from V and 2 bases from J, the gap between germline ends came to 18 bases. This CDR3 is built from 16 residues. The CDR3 region has the DNA TGTGCCAGCAGCCCAGAGGGACTTCGGAGACCCTACGAGCAGTACTTC. Translating gives CASSPEGLRRPYEQYF.

CDR3 nucleotides: TGTGCCAGCAGCGCTACCTACAATGAGCAGTTCTTC. It codes for CASSATYNEQFF. V and J are TRBV14 and TRBJ2-1; D unclear. The length of the CDR3 is 12 residues. Trimming stripped 5 bases from V and 2 bases from J, with 4 bases between. Germline CDR1 reads SGHDN; CDR2 reads FVKESK.

This chain uses TRBV6-5 with TRBJ1-5; D remains unclear. The CDR3 sequence is 14 residues long. Trimming pared 4 bases from V and 3 bases from J, leaving 10 bases between. Germline loops: CDR1 MNHEY, CDR2 SVGAGI. CDR3 sequence (DNA): TGTGCCAGCAGTTCAGGATCGACCAATCAGCCCCAGCATTTT. Encoded protein: CASSSGSTNQPQHF.

The chain carries TRBV2 and TRBJ2-4; 11 bases match TRBD1. After removal of 0 bases from V and 11 bases from J, the junction contained 12 bases not matched to a gene. Germline loops: CDR1 SNHLY, CDR2 FYNNEI. The CDR3 covers 17 residues. The CDR3 coding sequence is TGTGCCAGCAGTGAAGCGGGGACAGGGGGTAGAATTGCGTTTCAGTACTTC. Protein: CASSEAGTGGRIAFQYF. The full variable domain, in which reference TRBV2 and TRBJ2-4 provide the parts outside the CDR3, is EPEVTQTPSHQVTQMGQEVILRCVPISNHLYFYWYRQILGQKVEFLVSFYNNEISEKSEIFDDQFSVERPDGSNFTLKIRSTKLEDSAMYFCASSEAGTGGRIAFQYFGAGTRLSVL.

In this sample, this clone turned up once. The V gene is TRBV11-2, the J gene TRBJ2-7; the D gene is possibly TRBD2 (6 bases). Trimming pared 2 bases from V and 0 bases from J, leaving 14 bases between. CDR1 and CDR2 from the germline V gene are SGHAT and FQNNGV. The CDR3 covers 16 residues. CDR3 coding DNA: TGTGCCAGCAGCTTAATGAATAGGGGAGGCTCCTACGAGCAGTACTTC. Translated, it gives CASSLMNRGGSYEQYF.

J is TRBJ2-3 and V is TRBV7-2; TRBD2 matches 9 bases. The length of the CDR3 is 15 residues. CDR1 SGHTA and CDR2 FQGNSA come from the germline V gene. Germline trimming cut 5 bases from V and 1 base from J; bases unmatched to any gene: 4. The DNA for the CDR3 is TGTGCCAGCAGCACTCGGACTAGCGGCACAGATACGCAGTATTTT. It codes for CASSTRTSGTDTQYF.

The chain combines TRBV25-1 with TRBJ2-5; 10 positions match TRBD1. V trimming: 3 bases; J trimming: 7 bases; junction bases outside the gene matches: 8. The CDR3 consists of 15 residues. Germline V CDR1 and CDR2: MGHDK, SYGVNS. The DNA for the CDR3 is TGTGCCAGCAGTGACGGACAGGGGGAACTGGCGACCCAGTACTTC. It translates to CASSDGQGELATQYF. Using reference TRBV25-1 and TRBJ2-5 for the parts outside the CDR3, the full variable domain is EADIYQTPRYLVIGTGKKITLECSQTMGHDKMYWYQQDPGMELHLIHYSYGVNSTEKGDLSSESTVSRIRTEHFPLTLESARPSHTSQYLCASSDGQGELATQYFGPGTRLLVL.

V is TRBV4-1 and J is TRBJ1-6; tentative D call: TRBD1 (6 bases). V lost 1 base and J lost 10, with 14 bases in between. This CDR3 region has 15 residues. The germline gives CDR1 MGHRA, CDR2 YSYEKL. The CDR3 DNA reads TGCGCCAGCAGCCAAGCGGGGGGGCTCGGGTCACCCCTCCACTTT. This sequence encodes CASSQAGGLGSPLHF.

The J gene is TRBJ2-7, the V gene TRBV7-2; D is perhaps TRBD1 (6 bases). Germline V CDR1 and CDR2: SGHTA, FQGNSA. This CDR3 spans 13 amino acids. V was trimmed by 4 bases and J by 5 bases, leaving 12 bases between them. The CDR3 sequence is CASSSRQVHEQYF. As DNA, the CDR3 is TGTGCCAGCAGCTCTAGACAGGTCCACGAGCAGTACTTC.